The 11 T cell receptor beta chains below were found in one sample sequenced in a study of human T cells and chemical hapten exposure. The starting material, unfractionated whole blood, was used for total RNA extraction. TCRdb used MiXCR to reprocess the 5' RACE reads, holding one entry per CDR3 protein. The sample shows about 110,000 distinct CDR3 sequences, approximately 20% of them seen only once. The receptors stem from a human donor in good health.

The gene calls are TRBV28 and TRBJ1-4; TRBD1 is a possible D gene (6 bases). The V and J ends lost 6 bases and 10 bases respectively, with 24 bases between them. This CDR3 has 16 residues. The germline V gene has CDR1 MDHEN and CDR2 SYDVKM. As DNA, the CDR3 is TGTGCCAGCAGGGGAGGGACACAGGGAGGTATTGGAAAACTGTTTTTT. It specifies CASRGGTQGGIGKLFF.

This clonotype was recorded a few times. The chain couples TRBV28 to TRBJ1-5; 9 nucleotides agree with TRBD1. The CDR3 runs to 19 residues. The germline V gene has CDR1 MDHEN and CDR2 SYDVKM. V dropped 2 bases and J dropped 1; count of bases not matched to a gene: 12. CDR3 sequence reads: CASSLPRQGVRRSNQPQHF. Here the CDR3 DNA reads TGTGCCAGCAGTTTACCGCGACAGGGGGTCAGGAGAAGCAATCAGCCCCAGCATTTT.

There are a few counts of this clonotype. The V and J genes are TRBV7-6 and TRBJ2-7; D remains unclear. The length of the CDR3 is 16 residues. V was shortened by 5 bases and J by 4 bases, with 21 bases between the two germline ends. Germline V CDR1 and CDR2: SGHVS, FNYEAQ. The DNA for the CDR3 is TGTGCCAGCAGCCGAAGCCTGCCTTCGATCCAATACGAGCAGTACTTC. This sequence encodes CASSRSLPSIQYEQYF.

The chain couples TRBV7-9 to TRBJ1-4, with 7 bases lining up with TRBD1. After removal of 1 base from V and 4 bases from J, the junction contained 3 bases not matched to a gene. The germline gives CDR1 SEHNR, CDR2 FQNEAQ (reference sequence). The CDR3 length is 15 residues. The CDR3 reads CASSLGGTVNEKLFF. In DNA, the CDR3 is TGTGCCAGCAGCTTAGGCGGGACAGTTAATGAAAAACTGTTTTTT.

The rearrangement joins TRBV11-2 to TRBJ2-3; 13 bases are a match to TRBD2. The CDR3 runs 16 residues. Germline V gene lookup returns CDR1 SGHAT and CDR2 FQNNGV. Unmatched junction bases numbered 7, after V lost 5 bases and J lost 5 bases. CDR3 sequence (DNA): TGTGCCAGCAGCGCACGGACTAGCGGGAGTCAAGATACGCAGTATTTT. This translates into CASSARTSGSQDTQYF.

The chain is built from TRBV18 and TRBJ1-6; tentatively, D is TRBD1 (6 bases). In germline, CDR1 is KGHSH, CDR2 LQKENI. There are 14 residues in the CDR3. The germline V and J ends were trimmed by 6 bases and 6 bases, with 12 bases remaining between them. The CDR3 protein is CASSQTGANSPLHF. The CDR3 nucleotides are TGTGCCAGCTCTCAGACGGGGGCTAATTCACCCCTCCACTTT.

This clonotype occurred a few times. The chain combines TRBV29-1 with TRBJ2-2, with a weak D call TRBD1 (5 bases). V gave up 4 bases and J gave up 6 bases, with 9 bases separating them. Germline CDR1 and CDR2: SQVTM and ANQGSEA. CDR3 length equals 12 residues. In DNA form, the CDR3 reads TGCAGCGTTGTCAGGGTTCCCGGGGAGCTGTTTTTT. It codes for CSVVRVPGELFF.

The chain combines TRBV6-2 or TRBV6-3 with TRBJ2-7, with TRBD2 matching over 9 bases. The CDR3 consists of 15 residues. The V gene end was trimmed by 0 bases and the J gene end by 2 bases; junction bases not matched to a gene: 2. Germline V gives CDR1 MNHEY, CDR2 SVGEGT. The CDR3 loop reads CASSYSTSGAYEQYF. The CDR3 nucleotides read TGTGCCAGCAGTTACTCGACTAGCGGTGCCTACGAGCAGTACTTC.

Here the CDR3 DNA reads TGTGTCTCCGGGACGGGTCCCTACGAGCAGTACTTC. Residues: CVSGTGPYEQYF. The rearrangement links TRBV28 to TRBJ2-7; D possibly uses TRBD1 or TRBD2 (5 bases each). Germline V lookup: CDR1 MDHEN, CDR2 SYDVKM. This CDR3 contains 12 residues.

V is TRBV9 and J is TRBJ2-5, with 13 bases identical to TRBD2. This CDR3 is 15 amino acids long. V shed 6 bases and J 4 bases; nucleotides not matched to a gene: 6. CDR1 is SGDLS, CDR2 YYNGEE, per germline. The chain's CDR3 is CASNPGLAGPETQYF. CDR3 DNA sequence: TGTGCCAGCAACCCGGGACTAGCGGGACCAGAGACCCAGTACTTC. Together with reference TRBV9 and TRBJ2-5, the CDR3 gives the full variable domain: DSGVTQTPKHLITATGQRVTLRCSPRSGDLSVYWYQQSLDQGLQFLIQYYNGEERAKGNILERFSAQQFPDLHSELNLSSLELGDSALYFCASNPGLAGPETQYFGPGTRLLVL.

The rearrangement uses TRBV28 and TRBJ2-4, with 12 bases fitting TRBD1. CDR3 length: 15 amino acids. V shed 4 bases and J 12 bases; nucleotides not matched to a gene: 10. Germline V CDR1 and CDR2: MDHEN, SYDVKM. The CDR3 loop reads CASSSIGTGGDGQYF. The CDR3 nucleotides read TGTGCCAGCAGTTCGATCGGGACAGGGGGCGACGGTCAGTACTTC.